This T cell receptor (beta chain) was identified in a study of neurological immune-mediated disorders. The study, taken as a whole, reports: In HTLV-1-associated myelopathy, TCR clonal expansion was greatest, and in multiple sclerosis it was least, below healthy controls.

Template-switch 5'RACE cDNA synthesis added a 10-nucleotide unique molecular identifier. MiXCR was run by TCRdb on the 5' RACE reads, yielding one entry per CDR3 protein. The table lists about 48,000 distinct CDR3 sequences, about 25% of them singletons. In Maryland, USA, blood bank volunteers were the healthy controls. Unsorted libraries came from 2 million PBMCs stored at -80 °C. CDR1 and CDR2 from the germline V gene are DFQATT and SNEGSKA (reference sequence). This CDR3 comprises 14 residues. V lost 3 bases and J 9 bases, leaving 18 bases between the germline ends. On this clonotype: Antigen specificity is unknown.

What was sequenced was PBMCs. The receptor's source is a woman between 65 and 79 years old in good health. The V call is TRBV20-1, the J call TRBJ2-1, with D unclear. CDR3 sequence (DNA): TGCAGTGCTAGCCCCACGGGCTACACGATTGAGCAGTTCTTC. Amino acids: CSASPTGYTIEQFF.